This note documents a single T cell receptor beta chain sequence. Germline CDR1 is MNHEY and CDR2 is SMNVEV (reference sequence). The CDR3 loop spans 14 amino acids. Between the trimmed V and J ends, which lost 2 bases and 4 bases, there was a span of 8 bases. Produced via immunoSEQ multiplex PCR; TCRdb's table is partial and in-frame only. The sample has about 290,000 clones, about nine tenths seen once. These data originate in a study of blood T cell repertoires in COVID-19. The rearrangement uses TRBV27 and TRBJ1-4; D unresolved. The sample consisted of peripheral blood. The clonotype comes from a middle-aged woman who had recovered from COVID-19. The CDR3: CASSLGPNNEKLFF. Here the CDR3 DNA reads TGTGCCAGCAGTTTAGGGCCCAATAATGAAAAACTGTTTTTT.